One sample yielded the 2 T cell receptor beta chains listed below, sequenced in a study of T cells in localized non-small cell lung cancer. Using immunoSEQ multiplex PCR, the repertoire was profiled, and TCRdb retains in-frame clones only, with some absent. Of about 77,000 clones in the sample, around nine tenths are singletons; the top ten hold roughly 20%. The input for sequencing was peripheral blood, taken before any cancer treatment. These receptor sequences come from a woman between 35 and 70 years old with stage I squamous cell lung carcinoma.

The rearrangement links TRBV2 to TRBJ2-2, with no clear D. Germline CDR1 SNHLY, CDR2 FYNNEI. This CDR3 spans 15 amino acids. Trimming pared 5 bases from V and 4 bases from J, leaving 14 bases between. CDR3 in DNA: TGTGCCAGCAGTCCAGGTGTCCTGATCACCGGGGAGCTGTTTTTT. Translating it yields CASSPGVLITGELFF.

The rearrangement joins TRBV9 to TRBJ2-3, with 14 bases matching TRBD2. Germline CDR1 and CDR2: SGDLS and YYNGEE. With 0 bases clipped from V and 6 bases from J, the junction kept 9 bases outside the gene matches. This CDR3 comprises 18 residues. In nucleotides, the CDR3 is TGTGCCAGCAGCGTAGGACTAGCGGGGGGGTCTGAGTTCGATACGCAGTATTTT. Its translation is CASSVGLAGGSEFDTQYF.